Reported below is one T cell receptor (beta chain). Germline V gene data show CDR1 as MNHNS and CDR2 as SASEGT. This CDR3 is 17 amino acids long. These data belong to a study of monozygotic twins with inflammatory bowel disease. From its re-call of the 5' RACE reads, TCRdb lists each CDR3 protein once, without DNA. The ten most abundant clones cover around 12% of a sample with 90,000 to 110,000 distinct CDR3 sequences. Collection yielded roughly 2.3 ml of blood per donor. Sequences were obtained from blood. This receptor was obtained from a human donor with ulcerative colitis or Crohn's disease, or a healthy co-twin of an affected twin (not recorded which). The chain has TRBV6-1 and TRBJ2-3; as DNA is missing, the TRBD1 call by TCRdb cannot be tested. The CDR3 loop reads CASSRLTGAARGDTQYF.